The subject of this entry is one T cell receptor (beta chain). The antigen is undetermined. The TCRbeta library was prepared with unique molecular identifiers. TCRdb redid the calling of the PCR reads with MiXCR, one entry per CDR3 protein. Of 400,000 to 450,000 distinct CDR3 sequences in the sample, around two fifths were seen once. These data belong to a study of T-cell reconstitution after alpha-beta-depleted transplantation in children. Study conclusions and caveats: There were reportedly several hundred expanded graft clones from which alpha-beta T cells came about two months after transplant.

Between the trimmed V and J ends, which lost 5 bases and 0 bases, there was a span of 15 bases. The germline V gene encodes CDR1 SGHTA and CDR2 FQGTGA. The CDR3 contains 16 residues. The source was PBMCs, collected before TCRalphabeta/CD19-depleted stem cell transplant. This sequence originates from a girl aged 2-10 years with aplastic anemia, due to receive a stem cell transplant. The V call is TRBV7-3, the J call TRBJ2-3, with a tentative D call TRBD2 (6 bases). The CDR3 is CASSKIGRDSTDTQYF. DNA of the CDR3: TGTGCCAGCAGCAAGATCGGGAGAGATAGCACAGATACGCAGTATTTT.